Shown below are 21 T cell receptor beta chains from a single sample sequenced in a study of Tregs in tolerant kidney transplant recipients. Clones were sequenced by immunoSEQ multiplex PCR, and TCRdb holds only the in-frame ones, with some missing. Of 30,000 to 35,000 clones listed, 70% to 85% are singletons. No cognate antigen is known for these TCRs. Sequenced input: Tregs from blood cultured with allogeneic cells. These receptors all stem from a human donor in good health.

In its sample, this clone was seen once. The chain couples TRBV27 to TRBJ1-2, with D hard to call. CDR1 is MNHEY, CDR2 SMNVEV, per germline (reference sequence). The CDR3 length is 15 residues. V was pared by 1 base and J by 4 bases, with 13 bases between. CDR3 sequence reads: CASSLFPSRAYGYTF. In nucleotides, the CDR3 is TGTGCCAGCAGTTTATTCCCATCCCGGGCCTATGGCTACACCTTC.

V is TRBV7-2 and J is TRBJ2-1; tentatively, D is TRBD1 or TRBD2 (5 bases each). CDR3 length: 13 residues. With 0 bases removed from V and 16 bases from J, the gap between germline ends came to 16 bases. Germline V gene sequence: CDR1 SGHTA, CDR2 FQGNSA. This CDR3 reads CASSLAPLGARFF. Here the CDR3 DNA reads TGTGCCAGCAGCTTAGCCCCTCTCGGGGCTCGTTTCTTC.

The chain recombines TRBV19 with TRBJ1-5, with a weak D call TRBD1 (6 bases). With 6 bases removed from V and 11 bases from J, the gap between germline ends came to 14 bases. CDR1 LNHDA and CDR2 SQIVND come from the germline V gene (reference sequence). The CDR3 length is 12 residues. The CDR3 nucleotides read TGTGCCAGTAGCACAGGGCCCGCAGCCCAGCATTTT. This encodes CASSTGPAAQHF.

This chain links TRBV5-1 with TRBJ2-2; no firm D call. The germline V and J ends were trimmed by 0 bases and 1 base, with 7 bases remaining between them. The CDR3 consists of 15 residues. Germline V lookup: CDR1 SGHRS, CDR2 YFSETQ. The CDR3 sequence is CASSLGLRNTGELFF. The CDR3 bases are TGCGCCAGCAGCTTGGGGCTCAGGAACACCGGGGAGCTGTTTTTT.

This chain uses TRBV4-1 with TRBJ1-2, with a weak D call TRBD1 (6 bases). The CDR3 covers 16 residues. Trimming stripped 1 base from V and 1 base from J, with 13 bases between. The germline V gene has CDR1 MGHRA and CDR2 YSYEKL. CDR3 sequence: CASSQAVLQGNYGYTF. DNA of the CDR3: TGCGCCAGCAGCCAAGCCGTTTTACAGGGTAACTATGGCTACACCTTC.

This clone was observed a handful of times. This sequence joins TRBV7-2 and TRBJ1-2, with a tentative D call TRBD1 (5 bases). The CDR3 has 14 amino acids. Germline V CDR1 and CDR2: SGHTA, FQGNSA. The ends were cut back, 2 bases at V and 6 bases at J, with 13 bases in the middle. CDR3 nucleotides: TGTGCCAGCAGCTTATGGCAGGGCGGGGATGGCTACACCTTC. Translated: CASSLWQGGDGYTF. The entire variable domain, with the rest obtained from reference TRBV7-2 and TRBJ1-2, is as follows: GAGVSQSPSNKVTEKGKDVELRCDPISGHTALYWYRQSLGQGLEFLIYFQGNSAPDKSGLPSDRFSAERTGGSVSTLTIQRTQQEDSAVYLCASSLWQGGDGYTFGSGTRLTVV.

The rearrangement links TRBV11-3 to TRBJ2-7; D is unclear. CDR1 is SGHNT and CDR2 is YENEEA in the germline V gene. The germline V and J ends were trimmed by 3 bases and 5 bases, with 5 bases remaining between them. CDR3 length: 11 amino acids. In nucleotides, the CDR3 is TGTGCCAGCAGCTTTCGGGACGAGCAGTACTTC. Its protein is CASSFRDEQYF.

The chain is built from TRBV6-1 and TRBJ1-1, with 10 bases that match TRBD1. CDR1 MNHNS and CDR2 SASEGT come from the germline V gene. This CDR3 contains 14 residues. V shed 0 bases and J 10 bases; nucleotides not matched to a gene: 5. CDR3 in DNA: TGTGCCAGCAGTGAAGCGCGGGGGACAGGGGCAGCTTTCTTT. It yields the protein CASSEARGTGAAFF.

V usage is TRBV6-6 and J usage is TRBJ1-1; TRBD1 aligns across 7 bases. CDR1 is MNHNY and CDR2 is SVGAGI in the germline V gene (reference sequence). With 9 bases clipped from V and 4 bases from J, the junction kept 14 bases outside the gene matches. This CDR3 is 15 amino acids long. CDR3 sequence (DNA): TGTGCCAGTCTTGACAGGGCCTTCGGGGGCACTGAAGCTTTCTTT. This sequence encodes CASLDRAFGGTEAFF.

This clone is termed medium-sized. V usage is TRBV18 and J usage is TRBJ1-5; D gene uncertain. This CDR3 is 14 amino acids long. Germline CDR1 KGHSH, CDR2 LQKENI. V was cut by 2 bases and J by 3 bases, with 8 bases left in between. DNA of the CDR3: TGTGCCAGCTCACCAGGAGATCCCAATCAGCCCCAGCATTTT. Amino acid sequence: CASSPGDPNQPQHF. The full variable domain, in which reference TRBV18 and TRBJ1-5 provide the parts outside the CDR3, is NAGVMQNPRHLVRRRGQEARLRCSPMKGHSHVYWYRQLPEEGLKFMVYLQKENIIDESGMPKERFSAEFPKEGPSILRIQQVVRGDSAAYFCASSPGDPNQPQHFGDGTRLSIL.

Sample share makes this clone medium-sized (0.01 to 0.1%). The chain combines TRBV10-1 with TRBJ2-2; 8 bases map to TRBD1. V dropped 3 bases and J dropped 4; count of bases not matched to a gene: 7. CDR1 is WNHNN and CDR2 is SYGVQD in the germline V gene (reference sequence). The CDR3 sequence is 16 residues long. CDR3 in amino acids: CASSDLRGRSTGELFF. In DNA form, the CDR3 reads TGCGCCAGCAGTGACCTCAGGGGGCGCAGCACCGGGGAGCTGTTTTTT.

This chain uses TRBV20-1 with TRBJ2-7; D is unclear. Germline lookup yields CDR1 DFQATT and CDR2 SNEGSKA (reference sequence). V was clipped by 6 bases and J by 3 bases, with 9 bases between them. CDR3 length: 11 residues. The CDR3 region is CSAREFYEQYF. The DNA of the CDR3 is TGCAGTGCCCGTGAATTCTACGAGCAGTACTTC.

The table lists this clone with a few counts. The chain is built from TRBV19 and TRBJ2-7; the D call may be TRBD1 or TRBD2 (5 bases each). V lost 3 bases and J 6 bases, leaving 12 bases between the germline ends. The germline gives CDR1 LNHDA, CDR2 SQIVND (reference sequence). The CDR3 sequence is 13 residues long. CDR3 nucleotide sequence: TGTGCCAGTAGTATCACCGGGGCCCTCGAGCAGTACTTC. It yields the protein CASSITGALEQYF.

The rearrangement links TRBV6-5 to TRBJ1-2; D is unclear. The CDR3 spans 15 residues. From germline, CDR1 is MNHEY and CDR2 SVGAGI. Trimming pared 8 bases from V and 0 bases from J, leaving 16 bases between. The CDR3 DNA follows: TGTGCCAGCCGAGAAAGCCGACGCCCTAACTATGGCTACACCTTC. This sequence encodes CASRESRRPNYGYTF.

This clone has just a few counts. The chain uses TRBV5-1 and TRBJ1-1; TRBD1 aligns across 11 bases. The CDR3 covers 17 residues. After removal of 4 bases from V and 4 bases from J, the junction contained 12 bases not matched to a gene. Germline-derived CDR1 and CDR2 are SGHRS and YFSETQ. DNA for the CDR3: TGCGCCAGCAGCGAGAGAACCACCGGGACAGGGGGCACTGAAGCTTTCTTT. Translation: CASSERTTGTGGTEAFF.

In nucleotides, the CDR3 is TGTGCCAGCAGCTCGGGACTAGACTACGAGCAGTACTTC. Amino acid sequence: CASSSGLDYEQYF. This chain links TRBV5-4 with TRBJ2-7, with 8 bases identical to TRBD2. V lost 3 bases, J lost 3 bases, and 2 bases stayed unmatched. CDR3 length equals 13 residues. Germline V gene data show CDR1 as SGHNT and CDR2 as YYREEE (reference sequence).

J is TRBJ2-3 and V is TRBV30; TRBD1 matches 7 bases. CDR1 is GTSNPN, CDR2 SVGIG, per germline (reference sequence). CDR3 length: 13 residues. V trimming: 5 bases; J trimming: 1 base; junction bases outside the gene matches: 3. As DNA, the CDR3 is TGTGCCTGGGACGACAGGGGCACAGATACGCAGTATTTT. It codes for CAWDDRGTDTQYF. Full variable domain (missing parts from reference TRBV30 and TRBJ2-3): SQTIHQWPATLVQPVGSPLSLECTVEGTSNPNLYWYRQAAGRGLQLLFYSVGIGQISSEVPQNLSASRPQDRQFILSSKKLLLSDSGFYLCAWDDRGTDTQYFGPGTRLTVL.

The chain employs TRBV9 and TRBJ2-3; D not resolved. CDR1 is SGDLS, CDR2 YYNGEE, per germline. This CDR3 region has 15 residues. V was pared by 0 bases and J by 1 base, with 9 bases between. The CDR3 nucleotides read TGTGCCAGCAGCGTAGAGGGCTACCGCACAGATACGCAGTATTTT. It translates to CASSVEGYRTDTQYF.

This clone ranks as medium-sized (0.01 to 0.1%). J is TRBJ1-5 and V is TRBV6-1; tentatively, D is TRBD1 (5 bases). The CDR3 has 14 residues. CDR1 is MNHNS, CDR2 SASEGT, per germline. V was trimmed by 5 bases and J by 5 bases, leaving 13 bases between them. Here the CDR3 reads CASSPLGLDQPQHF. The CDR3, as DNA: TGTGCCAGCAGTCCCTTGGGGCTGGATCAGCCCCAGCATTTT.

The chain joins TRBV30 to TRBJ2-2; D is possibly TRBD1 (6 bases). Germline CDR1 and CDR2: GTSNPN and SVGIG (reference sequence). The CDR3 runs to 16 residues. Trimming took 6 bases from V and 3 from J, leaving 20 bases between them. The CDR3 sequence: CACKTQGLQYTGELFF. DNA for the CDR3: TGTGCCTGCAAAACACAGGGCCTGCAGTACACCGGGGAGCTGTTTTTT.

The chain has TRBV18 and TRBJ2-5; no firm D call. Germline-derived CDR1 and CDR2 are KGHSH and LQKENI. The length of the CDR3 is 11 residues. Trimming shortened V by 6 bases and J by 3 bases, and 5 bases separated the two germline ends. CDR3: CASSREETQYF. In DNA, the CDR3 is TGTGCCAGCTCCCGTGAAGAGACCCAGTACTTC. The complete variable domain, with remaining parts taken from reference TRBV18 and TRBJ2-5, reads NAGVMQNPRHLVRRRGQEARLRCSPMKGHSHVYWYRQLPEEGLKFMVYLQKENIIDESGMPKERFSAEFPKEGPSILRIQQVVRGDSAAYFCASSREETQYFGPGTRLLVL.